This TCR beta chain was retrieved from a study of long-term antiretroviral therapy in people with HIV. Broader study findings: CDR3 length ranges were narrower in HIV repertoires than in controls. Older ART regimens may have been in use when blood was drawn between about 2004 and 2018.

Concerning this clone: Its antigen remains unidentified.

Assay version v3.0 of immunoSEQ was used, and it was run at survey level. Per-sample TRB depth target: about 40,000-55,000 T-cell genomes. The data were produced by immunoSEQ multiplex PCR, yet TCRdb's version contains in-frame clones alone and is incomplete. The top ten clones hold around 5% of a sample with about 38,000 clones, around 85% of them seen once. Germline V gene lookup returns CDR1 GTSNPN and CDR2 SVGIG (reference sequence). Trimming shortened V by 3 bases and J by 5 bases, and 11 bases separated the two germline ends. CDR3 length equals 12 residues. The rearrangement links TRBV30 to TRBJ2-7; D gene ambiguous. The specimen comprised unsorted PBMCs, sampled 1.5 years after starting antiretroviral therapy. This sequence originates from a man aged 18 to 29 with HIV. The CDR3 loop reads CAWRGQMDEQYF. The CDR3 nucleotides read TGTGCCTGGAGGGGTCAAATGGACGAGCAGTACTTC.